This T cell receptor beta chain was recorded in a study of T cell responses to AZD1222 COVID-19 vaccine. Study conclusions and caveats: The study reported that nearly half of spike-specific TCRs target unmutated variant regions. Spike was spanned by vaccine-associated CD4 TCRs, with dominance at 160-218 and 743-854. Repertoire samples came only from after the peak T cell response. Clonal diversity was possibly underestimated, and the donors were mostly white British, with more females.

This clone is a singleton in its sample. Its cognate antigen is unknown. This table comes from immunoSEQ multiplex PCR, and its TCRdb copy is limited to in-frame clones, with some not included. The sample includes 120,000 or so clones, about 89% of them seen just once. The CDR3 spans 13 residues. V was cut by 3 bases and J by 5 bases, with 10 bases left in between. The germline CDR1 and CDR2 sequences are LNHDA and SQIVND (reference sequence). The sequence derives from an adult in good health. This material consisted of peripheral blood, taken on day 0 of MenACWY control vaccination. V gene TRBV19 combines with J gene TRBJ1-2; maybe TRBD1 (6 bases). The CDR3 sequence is CASSMAGVYGYTF. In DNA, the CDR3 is TGTGCCAGTAGTATGGCAGGGGTGTATGGCTACACCTTC.